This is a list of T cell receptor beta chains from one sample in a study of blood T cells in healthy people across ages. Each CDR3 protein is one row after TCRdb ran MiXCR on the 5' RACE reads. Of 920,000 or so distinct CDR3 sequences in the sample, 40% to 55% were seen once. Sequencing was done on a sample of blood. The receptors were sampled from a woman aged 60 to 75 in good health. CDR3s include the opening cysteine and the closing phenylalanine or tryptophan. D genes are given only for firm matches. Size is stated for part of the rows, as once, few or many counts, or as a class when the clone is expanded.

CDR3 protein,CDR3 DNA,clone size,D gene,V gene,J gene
CASRPGFGLAERSSYNEQFF,TGTGCCAGCAGACCCGGTTTCGGACTAGCGGAAAGGAGCTCCTACAATGAGCAGTTCTTC,few,TRBD2,TRBV7-9,TRBJ2-1
CASSYWGVSGNTDTQYF,TGTGCCAGCAGCTATTGGGGGGTTAGCGGGAATACAGATACGCAGTATTTT,.,TRBD2,TRBV5-6,TRBJ2-3
CSLREGNEQFF,TGCAGCCTGAGGGAGGGGAATGAGCAGTTCTTC,many,TRBD2,TRBV29-1,TRBJ2-1
CASSQDSRHGESEQFF,TGCGCCAGCAGCCAGGACTCCCGGCATGGGGAGAGTGAGCAGTTCTTC,.,.,TRBV4-1,TRBJ2-1
CASSSLTGGLGEQYF,TGTGCCAGCAGCTCGCTTACAGGGGGATTGGGGGAGCAGTACTTC,.,TRBD1,TRBV11-2,TRBJ2-7
CASSKDRAGEQFF,TGTGCCAGCAGCAAGGACAGGGCGGGTGAGCAGTTCTTC,.,TRBD1,TRBV7-7,TRBJ2-1
CATSDSGASGTGELFF,TGTGCCACCAGTGATTCGGGGGCATCGGGCACCGGGGAGCTGTTTTTT,.,.,TRBV24-1,TRBJ2-2
CASSLPSGRAHEQYF,TGCGCCAGCAGCTTGCCTAGCGGGAGGGCCCACGAGCAGTACTTC,.,TRBD2,TRBV5-1,TRBJ2-7
CASSVGEGEQYF,TGTGCCAGCAGCGTAGGGGAGGGCGAGCAGTACTTC,.,TRBD2,TRBV9,TRBJ2-7
CASSQGIMGEPGYNEQFF,TGTGCCAGCAGCCAAGGGATTATGGGGGAACCCGGATACAATGAGCAGTTCTTC,.,.,TRBV4-2,TRBJ2-1
CASSSGALSSYNEQYF,TGCGCCAGCAGCTCAGGGGCTTTAAGCTCCTACAATGAGCAGTACTTC,.,.,TRBV5-1,TRBJ2-5
CSVEEDRVTGELFF,TGCAGCGTTGAAGAGGACAGGGTCACCGGGGAGCTGTTTTTT,.,TRBD1,TRBV29-1,TRBJ2-2
CASSYHLQGTTYEQYF,TGTGCCAGCAGTTACCACCTACAGGGTACCACCTACGAGCAGTACTTC,.,.,TRBV6-6,TRBJ2-7
CASSPLPGAQETQYF,TGTGCCAGCTCACCACTACCGGGAGCTCAAGAGACCCAGTACTTC,few,.,TRBV18,TRBJ2-5